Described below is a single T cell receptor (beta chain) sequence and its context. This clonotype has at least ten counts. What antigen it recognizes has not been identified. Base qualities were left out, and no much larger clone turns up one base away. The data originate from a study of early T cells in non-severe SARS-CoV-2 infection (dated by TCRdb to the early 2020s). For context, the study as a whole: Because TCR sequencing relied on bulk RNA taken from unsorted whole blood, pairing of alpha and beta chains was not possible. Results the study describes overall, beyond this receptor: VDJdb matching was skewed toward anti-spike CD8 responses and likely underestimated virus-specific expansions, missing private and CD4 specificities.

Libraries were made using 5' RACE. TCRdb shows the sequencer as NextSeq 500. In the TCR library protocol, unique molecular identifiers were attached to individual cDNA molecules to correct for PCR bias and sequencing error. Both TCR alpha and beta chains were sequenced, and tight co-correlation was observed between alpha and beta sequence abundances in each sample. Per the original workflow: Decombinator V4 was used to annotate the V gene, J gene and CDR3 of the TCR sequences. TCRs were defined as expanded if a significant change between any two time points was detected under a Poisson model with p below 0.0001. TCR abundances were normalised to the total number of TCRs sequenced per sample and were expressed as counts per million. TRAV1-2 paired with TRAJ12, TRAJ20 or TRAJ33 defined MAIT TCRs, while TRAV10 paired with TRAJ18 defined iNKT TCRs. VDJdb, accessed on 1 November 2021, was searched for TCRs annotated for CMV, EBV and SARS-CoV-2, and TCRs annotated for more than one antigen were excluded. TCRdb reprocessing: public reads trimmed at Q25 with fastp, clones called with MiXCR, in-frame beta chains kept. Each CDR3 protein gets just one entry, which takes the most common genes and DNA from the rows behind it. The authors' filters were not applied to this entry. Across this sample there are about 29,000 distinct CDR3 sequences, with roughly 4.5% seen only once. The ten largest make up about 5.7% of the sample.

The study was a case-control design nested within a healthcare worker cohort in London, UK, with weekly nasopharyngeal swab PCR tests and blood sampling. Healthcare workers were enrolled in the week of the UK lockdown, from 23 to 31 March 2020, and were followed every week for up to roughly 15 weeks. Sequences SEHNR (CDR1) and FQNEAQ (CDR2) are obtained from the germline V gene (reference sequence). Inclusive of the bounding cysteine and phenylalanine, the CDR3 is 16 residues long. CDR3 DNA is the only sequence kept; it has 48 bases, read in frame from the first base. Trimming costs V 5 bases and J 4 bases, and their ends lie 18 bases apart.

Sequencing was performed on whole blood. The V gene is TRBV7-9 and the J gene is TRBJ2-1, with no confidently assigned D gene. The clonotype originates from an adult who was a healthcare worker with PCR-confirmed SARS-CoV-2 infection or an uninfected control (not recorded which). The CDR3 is CASSPTGRTSYNEQFF. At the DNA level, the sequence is TGTGCCAGCAGCCCGACGGGCAGGACCTCTTACAATGAGCAGTTCTTC.